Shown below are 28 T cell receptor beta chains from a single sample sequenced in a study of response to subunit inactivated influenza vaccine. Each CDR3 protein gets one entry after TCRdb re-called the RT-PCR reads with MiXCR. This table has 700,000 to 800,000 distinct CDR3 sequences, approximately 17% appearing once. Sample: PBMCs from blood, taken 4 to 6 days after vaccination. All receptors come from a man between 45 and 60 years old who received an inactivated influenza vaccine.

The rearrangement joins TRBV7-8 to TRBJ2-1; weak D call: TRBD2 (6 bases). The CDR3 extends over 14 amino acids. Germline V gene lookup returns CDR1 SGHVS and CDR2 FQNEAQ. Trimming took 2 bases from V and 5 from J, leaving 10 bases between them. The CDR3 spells CASSLQRVNNEQFF. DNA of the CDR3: TGTGCCAGCAGCTTACAGCGGGTAAACAATGAGCAGTTCTTC.

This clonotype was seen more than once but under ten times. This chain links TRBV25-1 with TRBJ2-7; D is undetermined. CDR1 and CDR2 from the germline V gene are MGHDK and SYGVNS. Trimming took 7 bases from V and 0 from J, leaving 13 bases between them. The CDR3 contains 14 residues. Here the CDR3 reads CASTPTESSYEQYF. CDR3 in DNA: TGTGCCAGCACCCCAACGGAAAGCTCCTACGAGCAGTACTTC.

CDR3 DNA: TGTGCCAGCAGCTCTAGGGAAGACTACAATGAGCAGTTCTTC. Translating gives CASSSREDYNEQFF. The V gene is TRBV7-8, the J gene TRBJ2-1; D gene ambiguous. The CDR3 sequence is 14 residues long. CDR1 SGHVS and CDR2 FQNEAQ come from the germline V gene. V lost 4 bases to trimming and J lost 3 bases, with 10 bases between them.

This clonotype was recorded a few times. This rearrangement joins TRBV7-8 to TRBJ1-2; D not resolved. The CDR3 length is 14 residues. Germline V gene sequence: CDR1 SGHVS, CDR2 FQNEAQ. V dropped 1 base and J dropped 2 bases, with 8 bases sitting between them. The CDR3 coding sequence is TGTGCCAGCAGCTTAGATGCGGTAAACTATGGCTACACCTTC. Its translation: CASSLDAVNYGYTF.

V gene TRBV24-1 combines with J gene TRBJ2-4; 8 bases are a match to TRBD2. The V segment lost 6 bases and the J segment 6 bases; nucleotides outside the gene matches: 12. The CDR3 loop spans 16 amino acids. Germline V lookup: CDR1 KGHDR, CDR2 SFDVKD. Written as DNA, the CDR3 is TGTGCCACCAGTCCAAGAGGAACTAGCGGAGCAAACATTCAGTACTTC. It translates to CATSPRGTSGANIQYF.

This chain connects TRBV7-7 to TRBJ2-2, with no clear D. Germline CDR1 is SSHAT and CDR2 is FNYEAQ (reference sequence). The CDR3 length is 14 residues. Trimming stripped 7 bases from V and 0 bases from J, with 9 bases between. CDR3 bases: TGTGCCAGCACCGCCGAACCGAACACCGGGGAGCTGTTTTTT. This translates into CASTAEPNTGELFF.

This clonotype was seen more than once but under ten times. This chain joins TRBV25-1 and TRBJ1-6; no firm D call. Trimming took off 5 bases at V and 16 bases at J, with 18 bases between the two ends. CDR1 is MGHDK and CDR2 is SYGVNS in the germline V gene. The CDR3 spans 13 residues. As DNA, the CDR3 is TGTGCCAGCAGTCCCCGGGCCTTCTCGGGACTCCACTTT. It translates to CASSPRAFSGLHF.

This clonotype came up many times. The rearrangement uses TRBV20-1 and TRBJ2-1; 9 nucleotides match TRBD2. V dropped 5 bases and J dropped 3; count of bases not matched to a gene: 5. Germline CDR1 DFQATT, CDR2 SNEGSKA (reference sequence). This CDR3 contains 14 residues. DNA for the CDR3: TGCAGTGCTGTAGCGGGGGCAGACTACAATGAGCAGTTCTTC. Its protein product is CSAVAGADYNEQFF.

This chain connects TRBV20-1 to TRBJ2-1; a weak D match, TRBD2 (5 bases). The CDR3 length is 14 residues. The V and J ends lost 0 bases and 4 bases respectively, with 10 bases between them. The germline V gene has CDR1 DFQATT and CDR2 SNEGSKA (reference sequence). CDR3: CSARDDSAYNEQFF. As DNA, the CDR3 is TGCAGTGCTAGAGATGATAGCGCGTACAATGAGCAGTTCTTC.

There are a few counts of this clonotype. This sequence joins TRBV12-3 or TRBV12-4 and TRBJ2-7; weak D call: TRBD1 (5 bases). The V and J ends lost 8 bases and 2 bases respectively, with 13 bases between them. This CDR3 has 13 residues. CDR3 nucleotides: TGTGCCAGCGGATTGGACAAAGCCTACGAGCAGTACTTC. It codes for CASGLDKAYEQYF.

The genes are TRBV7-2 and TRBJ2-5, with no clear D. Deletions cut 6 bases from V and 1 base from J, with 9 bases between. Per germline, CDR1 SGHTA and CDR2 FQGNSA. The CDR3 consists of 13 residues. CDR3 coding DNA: TGTGCCAGCAGGCCCCCCTCCCAAGAGACCCAGTACTTC. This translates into CASRPPSQETQYF.

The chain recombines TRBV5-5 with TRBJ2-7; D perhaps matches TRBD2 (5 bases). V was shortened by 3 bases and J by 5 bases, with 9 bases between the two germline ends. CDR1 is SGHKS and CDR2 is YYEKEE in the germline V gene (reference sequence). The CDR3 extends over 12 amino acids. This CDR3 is CASSSEGNEQYF. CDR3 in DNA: TGTGCCAGCAGCTCCGAGGGTAACGAGCAGTACTTC.

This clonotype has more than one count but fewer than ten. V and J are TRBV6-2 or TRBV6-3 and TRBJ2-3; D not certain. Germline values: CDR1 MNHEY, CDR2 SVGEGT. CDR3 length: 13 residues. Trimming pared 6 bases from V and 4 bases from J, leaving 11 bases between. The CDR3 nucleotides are TGTGCCAGCAGAGAAGGTTACCCAGATACGCAGTATTTT. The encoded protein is CASREGYPDTQYF.

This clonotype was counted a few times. This chain's CDR3 is CASSLGLAGITGELFF. DNA for the CDR3: TGTGCCAGCAGCTTGGGGCTAGCGGGAATCACCGGGGAGCTGTTTTTT. J is TRBJ2-2 and V is TRBV7-2; 9 positions agree with TRBD2. CDR1 and CDR2 from the germline V gene are SGHTA and FQGNSA. V lost 3 bases to trimming and J lost 4 bases; unmatched junction nucleotides: 6. This CDR3 has 16 amino acids.

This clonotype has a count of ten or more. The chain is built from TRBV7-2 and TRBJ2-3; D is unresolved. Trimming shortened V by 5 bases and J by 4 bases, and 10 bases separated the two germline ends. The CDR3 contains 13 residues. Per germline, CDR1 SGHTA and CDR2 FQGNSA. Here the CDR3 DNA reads TGTGCCAGCAGCCCCGGCGGCCCAGATACGCAGTATTTT. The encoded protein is CASSPGGPDTQYF.

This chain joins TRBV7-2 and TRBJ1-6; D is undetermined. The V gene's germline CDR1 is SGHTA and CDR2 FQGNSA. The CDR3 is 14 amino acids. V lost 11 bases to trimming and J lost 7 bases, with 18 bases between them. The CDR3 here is CASTAGDSNSPLHF. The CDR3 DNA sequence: TGTGCCTCGACGGCAGGTGACTCCAATTCACCCCTCCACTTT.

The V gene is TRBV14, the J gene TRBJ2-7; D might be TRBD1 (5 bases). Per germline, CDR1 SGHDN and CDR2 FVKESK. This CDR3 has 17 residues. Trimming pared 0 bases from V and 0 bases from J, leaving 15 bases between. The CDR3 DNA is TGTGCCAGCAGCCAAGATGAAGGCTTAGGGGTCTCCTACGAGCAGTACTTC. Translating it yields CASSQDEGLGVSYEQYF.

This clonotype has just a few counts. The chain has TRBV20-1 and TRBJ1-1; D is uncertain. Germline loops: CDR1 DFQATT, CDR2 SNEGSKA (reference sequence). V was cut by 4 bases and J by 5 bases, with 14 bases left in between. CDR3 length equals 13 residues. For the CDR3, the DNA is TGCAGTGCTAAACAATCGGGGTGGACTGAAGCTTTCTTT. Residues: CSAKQSGWTEAFF.

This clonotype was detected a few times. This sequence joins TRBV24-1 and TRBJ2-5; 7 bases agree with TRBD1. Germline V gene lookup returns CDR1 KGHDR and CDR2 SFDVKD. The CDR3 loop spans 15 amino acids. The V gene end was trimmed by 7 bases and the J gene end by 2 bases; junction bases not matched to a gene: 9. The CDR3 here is CATRGKGAGQETQYF. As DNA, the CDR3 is TGTGCCACCAGGGGAAAGGGGGCAGGGCAAGAGACCCAGTACTTC.

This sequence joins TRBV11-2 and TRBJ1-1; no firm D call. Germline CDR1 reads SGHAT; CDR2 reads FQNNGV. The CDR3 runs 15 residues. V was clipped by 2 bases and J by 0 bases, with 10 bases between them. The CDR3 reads CASSLTADMNTEAFF. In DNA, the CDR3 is TGTGCCAGCAGCTTAACCGCAGACATGAACACTGAAGCTTTCTTT.

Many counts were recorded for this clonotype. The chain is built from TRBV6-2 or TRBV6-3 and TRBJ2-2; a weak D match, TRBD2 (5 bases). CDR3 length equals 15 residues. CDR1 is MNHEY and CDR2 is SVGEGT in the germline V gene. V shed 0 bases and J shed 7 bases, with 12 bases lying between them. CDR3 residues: CASSYSGIQIGELFF. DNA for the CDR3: TGTGCCAGCAGTTACTCCGGGATTCAGATCGGGGAGCTGTTTTTT.

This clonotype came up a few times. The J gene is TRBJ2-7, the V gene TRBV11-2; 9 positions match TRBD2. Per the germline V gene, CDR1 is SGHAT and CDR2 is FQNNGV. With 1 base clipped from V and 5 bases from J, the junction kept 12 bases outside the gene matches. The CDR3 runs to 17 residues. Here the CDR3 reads CASSLVSGGRNVHEQYF. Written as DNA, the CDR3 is TGTGCCAGCAGCTTAGTTAGCGGGGGCCGCAATGTCCACGAGCAGTACTTC.

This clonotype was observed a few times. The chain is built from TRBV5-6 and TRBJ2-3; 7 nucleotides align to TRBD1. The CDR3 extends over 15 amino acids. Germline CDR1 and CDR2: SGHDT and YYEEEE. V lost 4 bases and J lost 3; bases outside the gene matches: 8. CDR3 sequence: CASSARGQLTDTQYF. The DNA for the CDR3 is TGTGCCAGCAGCGCCCGGGGACAGCTTACAGATACGCAGTATTTT.

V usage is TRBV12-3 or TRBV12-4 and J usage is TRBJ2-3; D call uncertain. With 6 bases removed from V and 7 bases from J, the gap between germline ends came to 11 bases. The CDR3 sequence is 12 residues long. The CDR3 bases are TGTGCCAGCAGGAACCTGGGAAATACGCAGTATTTT. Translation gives CASRNLGNTQYF.

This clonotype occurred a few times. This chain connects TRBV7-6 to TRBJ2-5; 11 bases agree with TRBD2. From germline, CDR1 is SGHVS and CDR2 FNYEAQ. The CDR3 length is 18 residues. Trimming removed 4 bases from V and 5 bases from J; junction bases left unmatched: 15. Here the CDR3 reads CASSSFDRTSGSWETQYF. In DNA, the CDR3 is TGTGCCAGCAGCTCCTTTGACCGGACTAGCGGGTCGTGGGAGACCCAGTACTTC.

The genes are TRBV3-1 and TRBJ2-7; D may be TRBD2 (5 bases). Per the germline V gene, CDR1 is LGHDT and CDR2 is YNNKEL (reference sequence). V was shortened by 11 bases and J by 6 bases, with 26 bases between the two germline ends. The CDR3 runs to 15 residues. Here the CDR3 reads CACCQVTEGFGEQYF. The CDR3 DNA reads TGTGCCTGCTGCCAAGTTACCGAGGGTTTTGGCGAGCAGTACTTC.

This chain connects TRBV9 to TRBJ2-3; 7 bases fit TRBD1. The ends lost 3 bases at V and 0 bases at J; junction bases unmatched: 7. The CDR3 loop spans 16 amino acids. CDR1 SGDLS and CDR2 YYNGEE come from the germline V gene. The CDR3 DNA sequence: TGTGCCAGCAGCGAACAGGGGTTAACTAGCACAGATACGCAGTATTTT. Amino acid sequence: CASSEQGLTSTDTQYF. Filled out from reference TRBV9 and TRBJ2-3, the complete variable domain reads DSGVTQTPKHLITATGQRVTLRCSPRSGDLSVYWYQQSLDQGLQFLIQYYNGEERAKGNILERFSAQQFPDLHSELNLSSLELGDSALYFCASSEQGLTSTDTQYFGPGTRLTVL.

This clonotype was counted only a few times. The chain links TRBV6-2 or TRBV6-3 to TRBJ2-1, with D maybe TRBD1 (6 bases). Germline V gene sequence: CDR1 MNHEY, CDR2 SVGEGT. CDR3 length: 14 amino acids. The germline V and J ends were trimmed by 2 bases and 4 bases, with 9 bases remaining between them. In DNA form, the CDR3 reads TGTGCCAGCAGTTACGGGGGCACTTACAATGAGCAGTTCTTC. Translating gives CASSYGGTYNEQFF.